The present T cell receptor beta chain was sequenced within a study of T cell responses to AZD1222 COVID-19 vaccine. Study-level information: Pooled together were second doses at about 4 or about 12 weeks.

The method was immunoSEQ multiplex PCR; TCRdb's version includes in-frame clones alone and lacks a portion of them. The sample lists some 120,000 clones; about nine tenths were seen once. Germline assignment: CDR1 MDHEN and CDR2 SYDVKM. The CDR3 is 15 amino acids. V was pared by 6 bases and J by 4 bases, with 16 bases between. Findings and caveats of the study: Distributed over spike, vaccine-associated CD4 TCRs predominated at 160-218 and 743-854. Clonal diversity may have been underestimated in mostly white British donors. Of spike-specific TCRs, nearly half reportedly target regions left unmutated in variants.

Concerning this clone itself: No antigen is known for it.

The chain has TRBV28 and TRBJ1-5, with D perhaps matching TRBD1 (6 bases). The source material was peripheral blood, sampled on day 0 of AZD1222 vaccination. The receptor's source is an adult in good health. The CDR3: CASRATGFRNQPQHF. CDR3 coding DNA: TGTGCCAGCAGGGCTACAGGGTTCCGGAATCAGCCCCAGCATTTT.